These 12 T cell receptor beta chains share one sample of origin, sequenced in a study of T cells in localized non-small cell lung cancer. The table came from immunoSEQ multiplex PCR; TCRdb's copy has only in-frame clones and leaves some out. Among about 72,000 clones listed, around 84% were seen once. The sequences come from peripheral blood, collected before any cancer treatment. The receptors come from a female donor of 60 years or more with stage I lung adenocarcinoma.

The chain combines TRBV27 with TRBJ2-5; D possibly uses TRBD1 or TRBD2 (6 bases each). Trimming took off 11 bases at V and 7 bases at J, with 20 bases between the two ends. The germline V gene has CDR1 MNHEY and CDR2 SMNVEV (reference sequence). The length of the CDR3 is 13 residues. Here the CDR3 DNA reads TGTGCCCCCCGGGGGCTGGTTAAGGTGACCCAGTACTTC. Translation gives CAPRGLVKVTQYF.

V usage is TRBV4-2 and J usage is TRBJ2-1; D tentatively reads TRBD1 or TRBD2 (5 bases each). Looked up from germline, CDR1 is LGHNA and CDR2 is YNFKEQ. This CDR3 contains 19 residues. V gave up 4 bases and J gave up 0 bases, with 22 bases separating them. The CDR3 bases are TGTGCCAGCAGCCTACAAGATCTGGGGGATCAAAGCTCCTACAATGAGCAGTTCTTC. This encodes CASSLQDLGDQSSYNEQFF.

With respect to this clone: Germline is not matched at one junction end, which may reflect a read error. The chain uses TRBV5-1 and TRBJ1-5; D is uncertain. The germline gives CDR1 SGHRS, CDR2 YFSETQ. The CDR3 spans 17 residues. The CDR3 region has the DNA TGCGCCAGCAGCTTATGTGGGCGGGGTAGGCGACAATCAGCCCCAGCATTT. Translated, it gives CASSLCGRGRRQSAPAF.

The J gene is TRBJ2-5, the V gene TRBV15; D gene ambiguous. The length of the CDR3 is 14 residues. Germline CDR1 is LNHNV and CDR2 is YYDKDF (reference sequence). V dropped 3 bases and J dropped 1 base, with 9 bases sitting between them. The CDR3 DNA sequence: TGTGCCACCAGCAGTTATGGGATCCAAGAGACCCAGTACTTC. As protein: CATSSYGIQETQYF.

The rearrangement joins TRBV6-6 to TRBJ1-2; D not certain. The V end was cut by 6 bases, the J end by 4 bases, with 15 bases between. The CDR3 spans 14 residues. In germline, CDR1 is MNHNY, CDR2 SVGAGI (reference sequence). CDR3 nucleotides: TGTGCCAGCAGCCCCAAGGCGGCTTCCTATGGCTACACCTTC. Translated: CASSPKAASYGYTF.

The gene calls are TRBV19 and TRBJ2-7, with D perhaps given as TRBD1 or TRBD2 (5 bases each). This CDR3 has 12 amino acids. Germline CDR1 is LNHDA and CDR2 is SQIVND (reference sequence). Trimming shortened V by 6 bases and J by 2 bases, and 8 bases separated the two germline ends. In nucleotides, the CDR3 is TGTGCCAGTAGCCAGGGACCCTACGAGCAGTACTTC. Amino acid sequence: CASSQGPYEQYF.

The rearrangement links TRBV28 to TRBJ1-4; D gene unclear. The germline V gene encodes CDR1 MDHEN and CDR2 SYDVKM. The CDR3 contains 14 residues. Trimming removed 3 bases from V and 7 bases from J, with 12 bases in between. The chain's CDR3 is CASSFRLMGEKLFF. DNA for the CDR3: TGTGCCAGCAGTTTCCGACTCATGGGTGAAAAACTGTTTTTT.

V gene TRBV9 combines with J gene TRBJ1-6; D unresolved. Trimming removed 4 bases at V and 5 bases at J, with 16 bases between. The CDR3 covers 16 residues. CDR1 and CDR2 (germline): SGDLS, YYNGEE. In nucleotides, the CDR3 is TGTGCCAGCAGCCCTCCAGGTTCGGGCAATAATTCACCCCTCCACTTT. Amino acid sequence: CASSPPGSGNNSPLHF.

This clone was seen a few times. This rearrangement joins TRBV19 to TRBJ1-1; tentatively, D is TRBD1 (6 bases). Trimming shortened V by 9 bases and J by 4 bases, and 12 bases separated the two germline ends. Germline V gene data show CDR1 as LNHDA and CDR2 as SQIVND (reference sequence). The CDR3 consists of 12 residues. The CDR3 is CASQGMSTEAFF. The DNA for the CDR3 is TGTGCCAGCCAGGGGATGAGCACTGAAGCTTTCTTT.

V and J are TRBV11-3 and TRBJ2-5; 7 positions agree with TRBD2. The CDR3 is 13 amino acids. V shed 5 bases, J shed 5 bases, and the junction held 5 bases outside the gene matches. The V gene's germline CDR1 is SGHNT and CDR2 YENEEA. The CDR3 here is CASSPGGWETQYF. The DNA for the CDR3 is TGTGCCAGCAGCCCCGGGGGGTGGGAGACCCAGTACTTC.

The genes are TRBV19 and TRBJ2-7; D not certain. Trimming cost V 5 bases and J 6 bases, with 11 bases left between them. Germline lookup yields CDR1 LNHDA and CDR2 SQIVND (reference sequence). The CDR3 spans 12 residues. The CDR3: CASSPGRTEQYF. In DNA, the CDR3 is TGTGCCAGTAGTCCCGGACGAACCGAGCAGTACTTC.

This clone was picked up one time. The rearrangement uses TRBV7-6 and TRBJ2-7, with D perhaps matching TRBD1 (5 bases). The CDR3 has 13 residues. Deletions cut 0 bases from V and 5 bases from J, with 8 bases between. The germline CDR1 and CDR2 sequences are SGHVS and FNYEAQ. The CDR3 DNA reads TGTGCCAGCAGCTTAGCGTCCAGGGACGAGCAGTACTTC. Translating gives CASSLASRDEQYF.